Listed here is a single T cell receptor beta chain. Clones were sequenced by immunoSEQ multiplex PCR, and TCRdb holds only the in-frame ones, with some missing. The data show about 68,000 clones, with over 70% seen just once and roughly 2.3% held by the top ten. The sample is drawn from a study of blood T cell repertoires in COVID-19. The sequenced sample consisted of peripheral blood. This clonotype was obtained from a human donor in a cohort sampled during active COVID-19.

DNA for the CDR3: TGTGCCAGCAGCGGACAGGTTAGCACAGATACGCAGTATTTT. Its translation is CASSGQVSTDTQYF. The chain is built from TRBV9 and TRBJ2-3; a possible D gene is TRBD1 (6 bases). This CDR3 contains 14 residues. V was trimmed by 3 bases and J by 0 bases, leaving 8 bases between them. Germline CDR1 is SGDLS and CDR2 is YYNGEE.